The 32 T cell receptor beta chains below were found in one sample sequenced in a study of blood T cells in healthy people across ages. Sample-barcoded 5' priming and a J-beta primer mix drove a second PCR of about 6 to 12 cycles. MiXCR, applied by TCRdb to the 5' RACE reads, yields one record per CDR3 protein. The sample comprises about 1.1 million distinct CDR3 sequences, more than 30% of which are singletons, and around 13% rests with the top ten. Sequencing used blood. These TCRs come from a man aged 18 to 30 in good health.

This clonotype was detected a few times. The chain links TRBV2 to TRBJ2-1; 9 positions match TRBD2. Trimming removed 8 bases from V and 6 bases from J; junction bases left unmatched: 5. The germline CDR1 and CDR2 sequences are SNHLY and FYNNEI. This CDR3 comprises 13 residues. For the CDR3, the DNA is TGTGCCAGCGGGACTAGCAGGGGCAATGAGCAGTTCTTC. Amino acid sequence: CASGTSRGNEQFF. Complete variable domain (other parts from reference TRBV2 and TRBJ2-1): EPEVTQTPSHQVTQMGQEVILRCVPISNHLYFYWYRQILGQKVEFLVSFYNNEISEKSEIFDDQFSVERPDGSNFTLKIRSTKLEDSAMYFCASGTSRGNEQFFGPGTRLTVL.

The table lists this clonotype with a few counts. The chain uses TRBV6-2 or TRBV6-3 and TRBJ1-2; 10 positions match TRBD1. The germline gives CDR1 MNHEY, CDR2 SVGEGT. The CDR3 runs 15 residues. Losses at the gene ends were 7 bases for V and 5 bases for J; bases not matched to a gene: 10. In DNA, the CDR3 is TGTGCCAGCACGACGACAGGGGGCGCAGGGTATGGCTACACCTTC. It codes for CASTTTGGAGYGYTF.

The J gene is TRBJ2-5, the V gene TRBV6-5; TRBD2 aligns across 8 bases. V was clipped by 2 bases and J by 0 bases; unmatched bases: 14. CDR1 and CDR2 (germline): MNHEY, SVGAGI. The CDR3 extends over 19 amino acids. CDR3 DNA: TGTGCCAGCAGTTACGATGGGTCGCGGACTAGCACGTACCAAGAGACCCAGTACTTC. Protein: CASSYDGSRTSTYQETQYF.

The CDR3 DNA is TGCAGTGCCACGGCAAGGGGCCTCTCCTACAATGAGCAGTACTTC. It translates to CSATARGLSYNEQYF. This sequence joins TRBV20-1 and TRBJ2-1, with a possible D match to TRBD1 (5 bases). The J call may be faulty, since TRBJ2-7 better matches the DNA end. From germline, CDR1 is DFQATT and CDR2 SNEGSKA (reference sequence). The CDR3 runs 15 residues.

Comments on this clonotype: A much bigger clone sits one base away, suggesting this may be a read error. J is TRBJ1-2 and V is TRBV29-1; perhaps TRBD1 as D (5 bases). The germline gives CDR1 SQVTM, CDR2 ANQGSEA. The V end lost 4 bases, the J end lost 6 bases, and 18 bases lay between the germline ends. The CDR3 has 14 amino acids. The CDR3 spells CSVVMVRGGDGYTF. CDR3 DNA sequence: TGCAGCGTTGTTATGGTAAGGGGCGGAGATGGCTACACCTTC.

This clonotype was detected many times. The chain uses TRBV7-2 and TRBJ2-3; D is undetermined. CDR3 length equals 16 residues. The ends were cut back, 1 base at V and 0 bases at J, with 11 bases in the middle. CDR1 is SGHTA and CDR2 is FQGNSA in the germline V gene. The CDR3 spells CASSLDRSPSTDTQYF. The CDR3 DNA sequence: TGTGCCAGCAGCTTAGATAGGTCTCCGAGCACAGATACGCAGTATTTT.

This clonotype turned up a few times. The chain joins TRBV5-6 to TRBJ1-6; D is undetermined. This CDR3 has 16 amino acids. V was shortened by 3 bases and J by 5 bases, with 15 bases between the two germline ends. Germline CDR1 is SGHDT and CDR2 is YYEEEE. CDR3 sequence reads: CASSSSFRENNSPLHF. The CDR3 DNA reads as TGTGCCAGCAGCTCCTCCTTTCGAGAGAATAATTCACCCCTCCACTTT.

Notes on this clonotype: One end of the junction fails to match germline, which may point to a read error. The chain couples TRBV6-5 to TRBJ2-2; D is perhaps TRBD1 (6 bases). Germline assignment: CDR1 MNHEY and CDR2 SVGAGI. The CDR3 is 17 residues long. The CDR3 loop reads CARSFSRGAADTGELFF. For the CDR3, the DNA is TGTGCCCGCAGTTTCAGCAGGGGCGCAGCGGACACCGGGGAGCTGTTTTTT.

The chain links TRBV9 to TRBJ1-2; the D is unclear. V lost 5 bases and J 6 bases, leaving 17 bases between the germline ends. The CDR3 sequence is 14 residues long. Germline V gene lookup returns CDR1 SGDLS and CDR2 YYNGEE. The CDR3 coding sequence is TGTGCCAGCAGTCCCGGGCAGAAGAACGATGGCTACACCTTC. Translation gives CASSPGQKNDGYTF.

The chain joins TRBV2 to TRBJ2-3, with 8 positions matching TRBD1. The V segment lost 6 bases and the J segment 2 bases; nucleotides outside the gene matches: 7. CDR1 is SNHLY and CDR2 is FYNNEI in the germline V gene. The CDR3 contains 15 residues. Here the CDR3 DNA reads TGTGCCAGCAGGGTTCTGGACAGGGCCACAGATACGCAGTATTTT. The encoded protein is CASRVLDRATDTQYF. Full variable domain (missing parts from reference TRBV2 and TRBJ2-3): EPEVTQTPSHQVTQMGQEVILRCVPISNHLYFYWYRQILGQKVEFLVSFYNNEISEKSEIFDDQFSVERPDGSNFTLKIRSTKLEDSAMYFCASRVLDRATDTQYFGPGTRLTVL.

This clonotype appeared a few times. The V and J genes are TRBV4-3 and TRBJ2-1; D is perhaps TRBD2 (5 bases). This CDR3 is 16 amino acids long. From germline, CDR1 is LGHNA and CDR2 YSLEER. The V and J ends lost 1 base and 0 bases respectively, with 10 bases between them. The CDR3 loop reads CASSQGGLSSYNEQFF. CDR3 coding DNA: TGCGCCAGCAGCCAAGGAGGACTGAGCTCCTACAATGAGCAGTTCTTC.

The chain uses TRBV20-1 and TRBJ1-5; 7 bases agree with TRBD1. Germline loops: CDR1 DFQATT, CDR2 SNEGSKA (reference sequence). J lost 0 bases, V lost 3 bases, and 2 bases had no gene match. This CDR3 region has 14 residues. The CDR3 is CSARHRGSNQPQHF. The CDR3 DNA follows: TGCAGTGCTAGGCACAGGGGTAGCAATCAGCCCCAGCATTTT.

The genes are TRBV29-1 and TRBJ1-1, with a possible D match to TRBD1 (5 bases). The CDR3 extends over 13 amino acids. Germline V CDR1 and CDR2: SQVTM, ANQGSEA. Trimming pared 8 bases from V and 1 base from J, leaving 14 bases between. The CDR3 reads CSNPGRKNTEAFF. The CDR3 DNA reads TGCAGCAATCCGGGACGTAAGAACACTGAAGCTTTCTTT.

This clonotype was counted between two and nine times. This chain links TRBV15 with TRBJ1-5; possible D gene TRBD1, 5 bases. The CDR3 has 14 amino acids. V shed 5 bases and J shed 1 base, with 9 bases lying between them. The V gene's germline CDR1 is LNHNV and CDR2 YYDKDF (reference sequence). This CDR3 is CATSSGLSNQPQHF. In DNA form, the CDR3 reads TGTGCCACCAGCTCGGGACTGAGCAATCAGCCCCAGCATTTT.

This clonotype was detected only once. V is TRBV6-2 or TRBV6-3 and J is TRBJ2-1, with TRBD2 matching over 7 bases. V gave up 5 bases and J gave up 5 bases; unmatched junction bases: 3. The CDR3 runs to 13 residues. The germline V gene encodes CDR1 MNHEY and CDR2 SVGEGT. The DNA of the CDR3 is TGTGCCAGCAGTACCGGGACTAACAATGAGCAGTTCTTC. This gives the protein CASSTGTNNEQFF.

The J gene is TRBJ1-6, the V gene TRBV12-3 or TRBV12-4; TRBD1 is a possible D gene (5 bases). Trimming cost V 3 bases and J 7 bases, with 10 bases left between them. This CDR3 is 14 amino acids long. In nucleotides, the CDR3 is TGTGCCAGCAGTTTTACAGGAGAAAATTCACCCCTCCACTTT. Translating it yields CASSFTGENSPLHF.

This clonotype has more than one count but fewer than ten. This chain connects TRBV12-3 or TRBV12-4 to TRBJ1-2; 9 bases match TRBD1. The CDR3 totals 14 residues. With 3 bases clipped from V and 5 bases from J, the junction kept 4 bases outside the gene matches. The CDR3 coding sequence is TGTGCCAGCAGTTTGGGGACAGGGAGATATGGCTACACCTTC. Translating it yields CASSLGTGRYGYTF.

V usage is TRBV28 and J usage is TRBJ1-6; 7 nucleotides match TRBD1. Germline trimming cut 8 bases from V and 10 bases from J; bases unmatched to any gene: 5. The V gene's germline CDR1 is MDHEN and CDR2 SYDVKM. The CDR3 has 12 residues. For the CDR3, the DNA is TGTGCCAGCGGAGGGACAGCCTCACCCCTCCACTTT. This encodes CASGGTASPLHF. Looking up the rest from reference TRBV28 and TRBJ1-6 gives the full variable domain: DVKVTQSSRYLVKRTGEKVFLECVQDMDHENMFWYRQDPGLGLRLIYFSYDVKMKEKGDIPEGYSVSREKKERFSLILESASTNQTSMYLCASGGTASPLHFGNGTRLTVT.

The chain couples TRBV12-3 or TRBV12-4 to TRBJ1-1; D call uncertain. The CDR3 runs to 13 residues. V lost 7 bases, J lost 3 bases, and 12 bases lay in between. Written as DNA, the CDR3 is TGTGCCAGCAAGGTGATCCTCGACACTGAAGCTTTCTTT. It codes for CASKVILDTEAFF.

The rearrangement uses TRBV20-1 and TRBJ1-1, with D tentatively TRBD1 (5 bases). This CDR3 region has 14 residues. The V end lost 0 bases, the J end lost 7 bases, and 15 bases lay between the germline ends. Germline V gene lookup returns CDR1 DFQATT and CDR2 SNEGSKA (reference sequence). The CDR3: CSARDGGGEDEAFF. The CDR3 DNA is TGCAGTGCTAGAGATGGGGGAGGGGAGGATGAAGCTTTCTTT.

The sample holds a few counts of this clonotype. The CDR3 is CASSPRTNNSPLHF. In DNA form, the CDR3 reads TGTGCCAGCAGCCCGCGGACCAATAATTCACCCCTCCACTTT. The rearrangement links TRBV11-2 to TRBJ1-6; D unresolved. The CDR3 extends over 14 amino acids. V dropped 5 bases and J dropped 5 bases, with 10 bases sitting between them. Germline CDR1 is SGHAT and CDR2 is FQNNGV.

This clonotype was seen more than once but under ten times. This chain joins TRBV6-5 and TRBJ1-2; D is unresolved. V gave up 6 bases and J gave up 3 bases, with 14 bases separating them. CDR3 length: 14 residues. Looked up from germline, CDR1 is MNHEY and CDR2 is SVGAGI. CDR3 residues: CASSHTWGDYGYTF. Written as DNA, the CDR3 is TGTGCCAGCAGCCACACATGGGGTGACTATGGCTACACCTTC.

With respect to this clonotype: This CDR3 fails to terminate in the conserved phenylalanine or tryptophan, so it likely reflects a read error. The rearrangement joins TRBV4-2 to TRBJ2-5; D is undetermined. The DNA end is more similar to TRBJ2-4, so the J call may be wrong. Germline CDR1 is LGHNA and CDR2 is YNFKEQ. This CDR3 has 16 residues. CDR3 sequence: CASSQEFMGSPNIQYL. For the CDR3, the DNA is TGTGCCAGCAGCCAAGAATTCATGGGATCCCCAAACATTCAGTACTTA.

The gene calls are TRBV7-9 and TRBJ2-3, with 7 bases lining up with TRBD2. V shed 5 bases and J 5 bases; nucleotides not matched to a gene: 10. Germline loops: CDR1 SEHNR, CDR2 FQNEAQ (reference sequence). The CDR3 runs 15 residues. DNA for the CDR3: TGTGCCAGCAGCCAAGGGACTAAAGGAGGAGATACGCAGTATTTT. Translation: CASSQGTKGGDTQYF.

The chain combines TRBV21-1 with TRBJ1-5; the table's D call, TRBD1, has no DNA check behind it. TRBV21-1 is termed a pseudogene. This CDR3 comprises 19 residues. The CDR3 DNA reads TGTGCCAGCAGCAAAGGGGGGGGGGACAGGCCTTATAGCAATCAGCCCCAGCATTTT. Translated: CASSKGGGDRPYSNQPQHF.

This clonotype showed up just a few times. The V gene is TRBV2, the J gene TRBJ2-1, with TRBD1 matching over 9 bases. The CDR3 sequence is 15 residues long. CDR1 is SNHLY and CDR2 is FYNNEI in the germline V gene. The J segment lost 3 bases and the V segment lost 4 bases, leaving 4 bases of the junction unmatched. This CDR3 reads CASSGTGVVYNEQFF. In DNA, the CDR3 is TGTGCCAGCAGTGGGACAGGGGTAGTCTACAATGAGCAGTTCTTC. The full variable domain, in which reference TRBV2 and TRBJ2-1 provide the parts outside the CDR3, is EPEVTQTPSHQVTQMGQEVILRCVPISNHLYFYWYRQILGQKVEFLVSFYNNEISEKSEIFDDQFSVERPDGSNFTLKIRSTKLEDSAMYFCASSGTGVVYNEQFFGPGTRLTVL.

This chain uses TRBV19 with TRBJ2-1, with unresolved D. CDR3 length equals 13 residues. CDR1 and CDR2 (germline): LNHDA, SQIVND (reference sequence). V lost 7 bases to trimming and J lost 9 bases, with 16 bases between them. As DNA, the CDR3 is TGTGCCAGTACTCACGACGAAGGCAGTGAGCAGTTCTTC. Translation gives CASTHDEGSEQFF.

V usage is TRBV4-1 and J usage is TRBJ1-5, with TRBD1 matching over 8 bases. This CDR3 contains 18 residues. Germline V gene data show CDR1 as MGHRA and CDR2 as YSYEKL. With V trimmed by 2 bases and J by 7 bases, 16 bases remained unmatched. The CDR3 is CASSQPAETGVVWQPQHF. The CDR3, as DNA: TGCGCCAGCAGCCAACCAGCAGAGACAGGGGTGGTTTGGCAGCCCCAGCATTTT.

This chain joins TRBV20-1 and TRBJ1-1; 7 bases are shared with TRBD1. Losses at the gene ends were 5 bases for V and 3 bases for J; bases not matched to a gene: 9. The CDR3 extends over 14 amino acids. CDR1 is DFQATT and CDR2 is SNEGSKA in the germline V gene (reference sequence). For the CDR3, the DNA is TGCAGTGCTTACGCCTCGGGACAGTACACTGAAGCTTTCTTT. Protein sequence: CSAYASGQYTEAFF.

The chain uses TRBV29-1 and TRBJ1-2; the D is unclear. The length of the CDR3 is 14 residues. Germline CDR1 SQVTM, CDR2 ANQGSEA. V lost 6 bases and J 4 bases, leaving 18 bases between the germline ends. The CDR3 loop is CSVARVLGSYGYTF. The CDR3 DNA follows: TGCAGCGTCGCCCGGGTCCTAGGTAGCTATGGCTACACCTTC.

As for this clonotype: The junction departs from the called germline gene at one end, perhaps through a read error. The rearrangement joins TRBV7-9 to TRBJ2-1, with TRBD1 matching 7 bases. CDR3 size: 17 residues. Looked up from germline, CDR1 is SEHNR and CDR2 is FQNEAQ (reference sequence). CDR3 loop: CASSASYRGNSYNKQFF. As DNA, the CDR3 is TGTGCCAGCAGCGCCTCATACAGGGGAAACTCCTACAATAAGCAGTTCTTC. The full variable domain, completed using reference TRBV7-9 and TRBJ2-1, is DTGVSQNPRHKITKRGQNVTFRCDPISEHNRLYWYRQTLGQGPEFLTYFQNEAQLEKSRLLSDRFSAERPKGSFSTLEIQRTEQGDSAMYLCASSASYRGNSYNKQFFGPGTRLTVL.

There are a few counts of this clonotype. The chain recombines TRBV5-1 with TRBJ2-3, with D hard to call. Germline V CDR1 and CDR2: SGHRS, YFSETQ. CDR3 length: 15 residues. Trimming pared 4 bases from V and 3 bases from J, leaving 15 bases between. The CDR3 sequence is CASSLNGPATDTQYF. The CDR3 nucleotides read TGCGCCAGCAGCCTAAACGGACCCGCGACAGATACGCAGTATTTT.